One sample yielded the 18 T cell receptor beta chains listed below, sequenced in a study of T cell changes during pregnancy in multiple sclerosis. Only in-frame clones appear in the TCRdb table, and some are missing; sequencing was by immunoSEQ multiplex PCR. The repertoire holds about 77,000 clones, with 93% as singletons. The sample here was peripheral blood, taken after pregnancy. The receptor set was obtained from a female donor in good health, enrolled as a control in a pregnancy study.

This chain links TRBV7-6 with TRBJ2-3, with unresolved D. Deletions cut 5 bases from V and 1 base from J, with 7 bases between. CDR1 is SGHVS and CDR2 is FNYEAQ in the germline V gene. The CDR3 is 13 residues long. The DNA for the CDR3 is TGTGCCAGCAGCGTCGAGCGCACAGATACGCAGTATTTT. It translates to CASSVERTDTQYF.

The chain employs TRBV5-4 and TRBJ2-3; the match to TRBD1 covers 7 bases. This CDR3 is built from 14 residues. Germline CDR1 reads SGHNT; CDR2 reads YYREEE (reference sequence). J was trimmed by 1 base and V by 3 bases; bases with no gene match: 2. The CDR3 coding sequence is TGTGCCAGCAGCTGGCAGGGGGGCACAGATACGCAGTATTTT. It yields the protein CASSWQGGTDTQYF.

This clone appeared once. This chain joins TRBV5-1 and TRBJ2-3; perhaps TRBD1 as D (6 bases). CDR1 is SGHRS and CDR2 is YFSETQ in the germline V gene. This CDR3 region has 15 residues. Trimming shortened V by 1 base and J by 6 bases, and 15 bases separated the two germline ends. The CDR3 loop is CASSLSLQGTDTQYF. In DNA, the CDR3 is TGCGCCAGCAGCTTGTCCTTACAGGGAACTGATACGCAGTATTTT.

V is TRBV21-1 and J is TRBJ2-1; whether TRBD2, the table's D call, matches the DNA was not checked. TRBV21-1 is a pseudogene. The CDR3 has 15 amino acids. The CDR3 region is CASSKDQRELREQFF. The CDR3 region has the DNA TGTGCCAGCAGCAAAGATCAGCGGGAGTTGCGCGAGCAGTTCTTC.

V gene TRBV2 combines with J gene TRBJ1-2, with D possibly TRBD1 on 6 matching bases. Looked up from germline, CDR1 is SNHLY and CDR2 is FYNNEI. The V and J ends lost 4 bases and 2 bases respectively, with 17 bases between them. There are 16 residues in the CDR3. In nucleotides, the CDR3 is TGTGCCAGCAGTGCCCGCCCGGGGGGCGCCAACTATGGCTACACCTTC. It yields the protein CASSARPGGANYGYTF.

A few counts support this clone. The V and J genes are TRBV7-9 and TRBJ1-5; maybe TRBD1 (5 bases). CDR3 size: 12 residues. V was trimmed by 4 bases and J by 11 bases, leaving 12 bases between them. Per germline, CDR1 SEHNR and CDR2 FQNEAQ (reference sequence). The CDR3 region has the DNA TGTGCCAGCAGCTCGGACGCCAGGGCCCAGCATTTT. As protein: CASSSDARAQHF. Full variable domain (rest looked up from reference TRBV7-9 and TRBJ1-5): DTGVSQNPRHKITKRGQNVTFRCDPISEHNRLYWYRQTLGQGPEFLTYFQNEAQLEKSRLLSDRFSAERPKGSFSTLEIQRTEQGDSAMYLCASSSDARAQHFGDGTRLSIL.

J is TRBJ1-1 and V is TRBV6-1, with D perhaps TRBD1 (6 bases). Looked up from germline, CDR1 is MNHNS and CDR2 is SASEGT. The CDR3 spans 13 residues. The V end was cut by 6 bases, the J end by 2 bases, with 10 bases between. The DNA for the CDR3 is TGTGCCAGCAGACAGGGTGTCAACACTGAAGCTTTCTTT. Its protein is CASRQGVNTEAFF.

The rearrangement joins TRBV27 to TRBJ2-3; TRBD2 agrees at 13 bases. Germline V gene sequence: CDR1 MNHEY, CDR2 SMNVEV (reference sequence). V lost 9 bases to trimming and J lost 8 bases; unmatched junction nucleotides: 5. This CDR3 has 13 residues. The CDR3 DNA is TGTGCCAGTACGACTAGCGGGAGGCGTACGCAGTATTTT. It codes for CASTTSGRRTQYF.

The rearrangement links TRBV6-5 to TRBJ1-2, with D tentatively TRBD1 (6 bases). The CDR3 sequence is 13 residues long. The V gene lost 4 bases and the J gene lost 2 bases, with 8 bases spanning the gap. Germline CDR1 is MNHEY and CDR2 is SVGAGI. CDR3 DNA: TGTGCCAGCAGTTCTACAGGGAACTATGGCTACACCTTC. It codes for CASSSTGNYGYTF.

The chain employs TRBV18 and TRBJ2-7, with D perhaps matching TRBD1 (5 bases). Trimming stripped 3 bases from V and 4 bases from J, with 13 bases between. Germline loops: CDR1 KGHSH, CDR2 LQKENI. The CDR3 sequence is 14 residues long. The chain's CDR3 is CASSPRRTSYEQYF. The DNA of the CDR3 is TGTGCCAGCTCACCCCGACGGACATCGTACGAGCAGTACTTC.

The chain combines TRBV4-1 with TRBJ2-7; unclear D gene. The CDR3 spans 16 residues. Germline lookup yields CDR1 MGHRA and CDR2 YSYEKL. The V end lost 1 base, the J end lost 1 base, and 14 bases lay between the germline ends. In nucleotides, the CDR3 is TGCGCCAGCAGCCAAGGCGAGACTCCTAGGTCCTACGAGCAGTACTTC. Protein product: CASSQGETPRSYEQYF.

The rearrangement uses TRBV6-6 and TRBJ2-7, with a weak D call TRBD2 (5 bases). The ends were cut back, 7 bases at V and 1 base at J, with 11 bases in the middle. This CDR3 region has 13 residues. CDR1 is MNHNY, CDR2 SVGAGI, per germline (reference sequence). The CDR3 coding sequence is TGTGCCAGCAACGAGGGAAATTCCTACGAGCAGTACTTC. Residues: CASNEGNSYEQYF.

This clone appeared a few times. The J gene is TRBJ1-1, the V gene TRBV7-2; maybe TRBD1 (5 bases). Trimming took 2 bases from V and 5 from J, leaving 6 bases between them. Germline CDR1 and CDR2: SGHTA and FQGNSA. CDR3 length equals 12 residues. The CDR3, as DNA: TGTGCCAGCAGCTTAACAGGAACTGAAGCTTTCTTT. Its protein product is CASSLTGTEAFF.

This clone was detected only once. This chain joins TRBV5-1 and TRBJ1-5, with TRBD1 identical over 7 bases. Trimming cost V 4 bases and J 7 bases; bases outside gene matches: 8. Germline-derived CDR1 and CDR2 are SGHRS and YFSETQ. CDR3 length: 14 residues. The CDR3 protein is CASSPQGLGQPQHF. The CDR3 DNA sequence: TGCGCCAGCAGCCCACAGGGGCTGGGACAGCCCCAGCATTTT. The variable domain in full, with the rest retrieved from reference TRBV5-1 and TRBJ1-5, is KAGVTQTPRYLIKTRGQQVTLSCSPISGHRSVSWYQQTPGQGLQFLFEYFSETQRNKGNFPGRFSGRQFSNSRSEMNVSTLELGDSALYLCASSPQGLGQPQHFGDGTRLSIL.

This chain links TRBV19 with TRBJ2-1; TRBD2 is a possible D gene (6 bases). V was clipped by 8 bases and J by 9 bases, with 17 bases between them. The CDR3 extends over 13 amino acids. CDR1 LNHDA and CDR2 SQIVND come from the germline V gene (reference sequence). The CDR3 loop is CASVGTGVSEQFF. In DNA form, the CDR3 reads TGTGCCAGTGTCGGGACTGGTGTATCTGAGCAGTTCTTC.

CDR3: CASSGSGARLPYEQYF. Written as DNA, the CDR3 is TGTGCCAGCAGCGGAAGCGGGGCCCGGCTACCCTACGAGCAGTACTTC. The chain couples TRBV11-2 to TRBJ2-7; 7 nucleotides agree with TRBD2. CDR1 is SGHAT, CDR2 FQNNGV, per germline. The V segment lost 5 bases and the J segment 2 bases; nucleotides outside the gene matches: 12. CDR3 length equals 16 residues.

CDR3 in amino acids: CSVTGSSYEQYF. The CDR3 DNA is TGCAGCGTTACCGGGAGCTCCTACGAGCAGTACTTC. The chain uses TRBV29-1 and TRBJ2-7, with D possibly matching TRBD2 (6 bases). Germline CDR1 SQVTM, CDR2 ANQGSEA. Between the trimmed V and J ends, which lost 5 bases and 0 bases, there was a span of 8 bases. There are 12 residues in the CDR3.

The CDR3 loop reads CASSLGFSSYEQYF. The CDR3 nucleotides are TGTGCCAGCAGCTTAGGGTTCAGCTCCTACGAGCAGTACTTC. The J gene is TRBJ2-7, the V gene TRBV11-2; D is uncertain. V was trimmed by 1 base and J by 0 bases, leaving 7 bases between them. Germline loops: CDR1 SGHAT, CDR2 FQNNGV. The CDR3 has 14 residues. Together with reference TRBV11-2 and TRBJ2-7, the CDR3 gives the full variable domain: EAGVAQSPRYKIIEKRQSVAFWCNPISGHATLYWYQQILGQGPKLLIQFQNNGVVDDSQLPKDRFSAERLKGVDSTLKIQPAKLEDSAVYLCASSLGFSSYEQYFGPGTRLTVT.